This T cell receptor (beta chain) was obtained from a study of blood T cells in healthy people across ages. Study-level results: Naive T cell percentage showed a strong correlation with the diversity of TCR beta. The fall in TCR beta diversity per million T cells was roughly linear with age.

Germline loops: CDR1 MNHNS, CDR2 SASEGT. The V gene lost 8 bases and the J gene lost 3 bases, with 13 bases spanning the gap. The CDR3 length is 13 residues. As regards this clonotype: The antigen remains undetermined.

Through a sample-barcoded 5' primer and a J-beta primer mix, a second PCR was run for about 6 to 11 cycles. TCRdb analysed the 5' RACE reads with MiXCR anew, one entry per CDR3 protein. The sample carries 720,000 or so distinct CDR3 sequences, around 43% recorded once. The V and J genes are TRBV6-1 and TRBJ1-2; D not resolved. This sequence was found in an elderly man in good health. The sample consisted of blood. CDR3 sequence (DNA): TGTGCCAGCGACGAGGAGGGTTACTATGGCTACACCTTC. It codes for CASDEEGYYGYTF.